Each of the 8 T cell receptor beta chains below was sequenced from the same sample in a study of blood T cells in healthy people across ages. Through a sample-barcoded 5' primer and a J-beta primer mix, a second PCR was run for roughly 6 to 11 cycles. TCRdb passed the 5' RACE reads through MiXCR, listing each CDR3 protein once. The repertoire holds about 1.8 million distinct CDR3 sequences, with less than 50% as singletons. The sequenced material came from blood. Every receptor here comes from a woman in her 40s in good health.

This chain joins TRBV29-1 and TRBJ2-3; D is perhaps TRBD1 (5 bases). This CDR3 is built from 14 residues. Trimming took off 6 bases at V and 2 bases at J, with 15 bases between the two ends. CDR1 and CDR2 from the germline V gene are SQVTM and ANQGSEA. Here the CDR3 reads CSVVPGFSTDTQYF. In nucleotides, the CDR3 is TGCAGCGTCGTCCCAGGGTTTTCCACAGATACGCAGTATTTT.

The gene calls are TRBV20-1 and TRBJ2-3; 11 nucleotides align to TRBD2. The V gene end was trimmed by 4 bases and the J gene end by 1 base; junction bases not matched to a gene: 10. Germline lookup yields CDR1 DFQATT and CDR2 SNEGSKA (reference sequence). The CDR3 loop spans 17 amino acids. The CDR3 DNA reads TGCAGTGCTACCCGACTAGCGGGGTCGGCCGGCACAGATACGCAGTATTTT. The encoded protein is CSATRLAGSAGTDTQYF.

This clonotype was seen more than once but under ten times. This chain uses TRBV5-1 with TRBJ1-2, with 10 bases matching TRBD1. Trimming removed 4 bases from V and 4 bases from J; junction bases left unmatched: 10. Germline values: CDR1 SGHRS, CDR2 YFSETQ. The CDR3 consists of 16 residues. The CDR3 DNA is TGCGCCAGCAGCCCGATTAGGACAGGGGGAAGCTATGGCTACACCTTC. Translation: CASSPIRTGGSYGYTF.

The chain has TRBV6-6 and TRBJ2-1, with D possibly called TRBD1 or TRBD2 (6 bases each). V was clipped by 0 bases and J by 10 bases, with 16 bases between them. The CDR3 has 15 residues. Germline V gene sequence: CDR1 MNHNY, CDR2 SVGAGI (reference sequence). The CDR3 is CASSYSSGFTGEQFF. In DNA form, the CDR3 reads TGTGCCAGCAGTTACTCGAGCGGGTTCACAGGGGAGCAGTTCTTC.

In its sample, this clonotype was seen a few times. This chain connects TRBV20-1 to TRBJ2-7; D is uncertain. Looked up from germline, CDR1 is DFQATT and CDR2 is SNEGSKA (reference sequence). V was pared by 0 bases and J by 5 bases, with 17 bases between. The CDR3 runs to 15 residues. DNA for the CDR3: TGCAGTGCTAGAGATCGGCTGGACCTAAGGAACGAGCAGTACTTC. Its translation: CSARDRLDLRNEQYF.

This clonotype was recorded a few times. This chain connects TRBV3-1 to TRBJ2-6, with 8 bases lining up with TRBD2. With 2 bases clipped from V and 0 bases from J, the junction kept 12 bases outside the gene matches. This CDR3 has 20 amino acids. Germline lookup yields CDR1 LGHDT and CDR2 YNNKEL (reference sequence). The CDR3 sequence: CASSQTLVLAGFSGANVLTF. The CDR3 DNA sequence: TGTGCCAGCAGCCAAACGTTAGTCTTAGCGGGGTTCTCTGGGGCCAACGTCCTGACTTTC.

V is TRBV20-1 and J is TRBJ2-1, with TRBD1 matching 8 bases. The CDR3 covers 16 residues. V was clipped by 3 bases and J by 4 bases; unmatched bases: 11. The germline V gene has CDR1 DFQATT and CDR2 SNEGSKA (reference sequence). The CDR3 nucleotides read TGCAGTGCTAGGCCAATTTCAGGGGGCTGGTACAATGAGCAGTTCTTC. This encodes CSARPISGGWYNEQFF.

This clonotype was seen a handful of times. In DNA, the CDR3 is TGTGCCAGCAGCTTTCGTGGGACGAATCAGCCCCAGCATTTT. This translates into CASSFRGTNQPQHF. This chain joins TRBV7-6 and TRBJ1-5; possible D gene TRBD1, 5 bases. V lost 3 bases, J lost 4 bases, and 10 bases lay in between. The V gene's germline CDR1 is SGHVS and CDR2 FNYEAQ. The CDR3 is made up of 14 amino acids.